This T cell receptor (beta chain) was captured by sequencing in a study of vaccination and CD4 T cells after COVID-19. Overall study: Cells received overlapping spike peptides from SARS-CoV-2, HCoV-NL63, HCoV-OC43 and HCoV-229E as stimulation. Study outcomes and limitations: A relatively small number of convalescent patients were studied, and no early post-infection timepoints were included.

The study sequenced cultured CD4+ T cell DNA using the Oncomine TCR Beta short-read assay. Genomic DNA extraction was carried out from cultured CD4+ T cells. TCRdb re-analysed the PCR reads in MiXCR, keeping a single row per CDR3 protein. The sample comprises around 18,000 distinct CDR3 sequences, around 50% of which are singletons, and approximately 21% rests with the top ten. As concerns this clonotype: Its antigen is currently unknown.

This CDR3 is built from 15 residues. With 0 bases clipped from V and 8 bases from J, the junction kept 7 bases outside the gene matches. The germline V gene has CDR1 LNHNV and CDR2 YYDKDF (reference sequence). Time point defined: late sampling 161 to 241 days after vaccination in three convalescent patients. Treatment here: approximately 11-day PBMC culture with coronavirus spike peptide pools or control peptides (ViraFEST assay). The origin of this receptor is a human donor who had recovered from COVID-19. The sample was CD4+ T cells from blood, cultured in vitro, taken about 7 months after SARS-CoV-2 vaccination. V gene TRBV15 combines with J gene TRBJ1-2; 9 bases are shared with TRBD1. CDR3: CATSREDRGRRGYTF. Here the CDR3 DNA reads TGTGCCACCAGCAGAGAGGACAGGGGCAGGAGGGGCTACACCTTC.